The 27 T cell receptor beta chains presented below share a single source sample, sequenced in a study of blood T cell repertoires in COVID-19. Sequenced by immunoSEQ multiplex PCR; TCRdb stores in-frame clones only, minus some. Found here are around 60,000 clones, around 90% of them singletons; the top ten hold roughly 3.2%. Sequencing used peripheral blood. These receptor sequences come from a middle-aged man with active COVID-19.

This sequence joins TRBV25-1 and TRBJ2-7; TRBD2 agrees at 14 bases. Germline V CDR1 and CDR2: MGHDK, SYGVNS. J lost 4 bases, V lost 2 bases, and 7 bases had no gene match. The CDR3 consists of 17 residues. CDR3 sequence (DNA): TGTGCCAGCAGTGAAGGAGGGACTAGCGGGGGATCATACGAGCAGTACTTC. Protein sequence: CASSEGGTSGGSYEQYF.

Written as DNA, the CDR3 is TGCGCCAGCAGCCAAGGTCGGGGATTGGGCACCGGGGAGCTGTTTTTT. Protein product: CASSQGRGLGTGELFF. The V gene is TRBV4-1, the J gene TRBJ2-2; a possible D gene is TRBD2 (5 bases). Germline V gives CDR1 MGHRA, CDR2 YSYEKL. This CDR3 is 16 amino acids long. V was clipped by 1 base and J by 4 bases, with 13 bases between them.

This chain joins TRBV15 and TRBJ2-1; TRBD2 is a possible D gene (7 bases). CDR1 LNHNV and CDR2 YYDKDF come from the germline V gene (reference sequence). Trimming shortened V by 0 bases and J by 8 bases, and 20 bases separated the two germline ends. CDR3 size: 17 residues. The CDR3 sequence: CATSRDGGRGTFHEQFF. CDR3 nucleotides: TGTGCCACCAGCAGAGATGGGGGGCGGGGGACGTTCCATGAGCAGTTCTTC.

V usage is TRBV24-1 and J usage is TRBJ2-1; a possible D gene is TRBD2 (6 bases). The CDR3 spans 13 residues. V was clipped by 6 bases and J by 5 bases, with 10 bases between them. Germline V gene data show CDR1 as KGHDR and CDR2 as SFDVKD. DNA for the CDR3: TGTGCCACCAGTTACGGGGGAAACAATGAGCAGTTCTTC. Amino acids: CATSYGGNNEQFF.

The chain has TRBV19 and TRBJ2-1, with 8 bases aligning to TRBD2. V shed 0 bases and J 9 bases; nucleotides not matched to a gene: 7. This CDR3 is 15 amino acids long. Germline assignment: CDR1 LNHDA and CDR2 SQIVND (reference sequence). The CDR3 is CASSIDGQGLGEQFF. Here the CDR3 DNA reads TGTGCCAGTAGTATAGATGGGCAGGGACTAGGTGAGCAGTTCTTC.

This sequence joins TRBV30 and TRBJ1-6; 9 bases match TRBD1. The CDR3 has 14 residues. J was trimmed by 10 bases and V by 0 bases; bases with no gene match: 4. CDR1 is GTSNPN, CDR2 SVGIG, per germline (reference sequence). The CDR3 reads CAWSVQGAGSPLHF. The CDR3 DNA reads TGTGCCTGGAGTGTACAGGGGGCCGGATCACCCCTCCACTTT.

This chain joins TRBV3-1 (or the pseudogene TRBV3-2) and TRBJ2-2; 10 bases align to TRBD1. With V trimmed by 4 bases and J by 4 bases, 3 bases remained unmatched. CDR1 and CDR2 (germline): LGHDT, YNNKEL (reference sequence). This CDR3 comprises 15 residues. The CDR3 sequence: CASSPGQGSTGELFF. CDR3 DNA sequence: TGTGCCAGCAGCCCGGGACAGGGGAGCACCGGGGAGCTGTTTTTT.

This clone showed up just once. This sequence joins TRBV9 and TRBJ2-1; 14 nucleotides align to TRBD2. The germline V gene has CDR1 SGDLS and CDR2 YYNGEE. With V trimmed by 4 bases and J by 4 bases, 4 bases remained unmatched. This CDR3 is built from 16 residues. CDR3 region: CASSPTSGGAYNEQFF. The CDR3 coding sequence is TGTGCCAGCAGCCCGACTAGCGGGGGGGCGTACAATGAGCAGTTCTTC.

This rearrangement joins TRBV24-1 to TRBJ2-7; 7 bases line up with TRBD2. CDR1 KGHDR and CDR2 SFDVKD come from the germline V gene. J gave up 2 bases and V 3 bases, and 0 bases lay outside the gene matches. There are 13 residues in the CDR3. CDR3 sequence reads: CATSDGGAYEQYF. CDR3 DNA sequence: TGTGCCACCAGTGATGGGGGGGCCTACGAGCAGTACTTC.

In its sample, this clone was seen a few times. The genes are TRBV5-1 and TRBJ2-6; D is unclear. V was shortened by 0 bases and J by 0 bases, with 4 bases between the two germline ends. CDR3 length: 15 amino acids. The germline V gene has CDR1 SGHRS and CDR2 YFSETQ. The CDR3 reads CASSLVGSGANVLTF. CDR3 coding DNA: TGCGCCAGCAGCTTGGTCGGCTCTGGGGCCAACGTCCTGACTTTC.

The chain couples TRBV10-3 to TRBJ1-4, with no clear D. The CDR3 covers 14 residues. Germline V gene sequence: CDR1 ENHRY, CDR2 SYGVKD. V was cut by 3 bases and J by 4 bases, with 9 bases left in between. CDR3 amino acids: CAISDGSGNEKLFF. DNA of the CDR3: TGTGCCATCAGTGATGGGTCGGGTAATGAAAAACTGTTTTTT.

This clone was detected a few times. The rearrangement joins TRBV6-5 to TRBJ1-2; TRBD1 might be the D (5 bases). CDR1 and CDR2 from the germline V gene are MNHEY and SVGAGI. Trimming removed 8 bases at V and 7 bases at J, with 14 bases between. The CDR3 spans 12 residues. This CDR3 reads CASRQYQVGYTF. The CDR3 DNA sequence: TGTGCCAGCCGACAGTATCAGGTTGGCTACACCTTC.

The chain has TRBV4-2 and TRBJ2-7; 12 nucleotides line up with TRBD2. This CDR3 has 18 residues. Looked up from germline, CDR1 is LGHNA and CDR2 is YNFKEQ. The ends lost 0 bases at V and 4 bases at J; junction bases unmatched: 10. The CDR3 region is CASSQDHLAGGPQYEQYF. The DNA of the CDR3 is TGTGCCAGCAGCCAAGATCACCTAGCGGGGGGGCCCCAATACGAGCAGTACTTC.

The V gene is TRBV6-5, the J gene TRBJ2-3, with D hard to call. The V end was cut by 2 bases, the J end by 4 bases, with 16 bases between. Germline V gives CDR1 MNHEY, CDR2 SVGAGI. The CDR3 spans 16 residues. CDR3 loop: CASSYGRSLRADTQYF. The CDR3, as DNA: TGTGCCAGCAGTTACGGTCGGTCCCTTCGGGCAGATACGCAGTATTTT.

This chain connects TRBV11-2 to TRBJ2-7; the D gene is possibly TRBD1 (6 bases). Trimming took 1 base from V and 3 from J, leaving 13 bases between them. From germline, CDR1 is SGHAT and CDR2 FQNNGV. The CDR3 is 15 amino acids. CDR3 sequence (DNA): TGTGCCAGCAGCTTAGGGACAGCAACCGGCTACGAGCAGTACTTC. Translating gives CASSLGTATGYEQYF.

V and J are TRBV19 and TRBJ1-2; TRBD1 aligns across 7 bases. Per germline, CDR1 LNHDA and CDR2 SQIVND (reference sequence). The CDR3 runs 14 residues. V shed 7 bases and J 2 bases; nucleotides not matched to a gene: 7. The CDR3 DNA is TGTGCCAGTACCCGTCAACAGGGGAACTATGGCTACACCTTC. It is translated as CASTRQQGNYGYTF. Drawing the rest from reference TRBV19 and TRBJ1-2, the complete variable domain is DGGITQSPKYLFRKEGQNVTLSCEQNLNHDAMYWYRQDPGQGLRLIYYSQIVNDFQKGDIAEGYSVSREKKESFPLTVTSAQKNPTAFYLCASTRQQGNYGYTFGSGTRLTVV.

The chain carries TRBV7-2 and TRBJ1-2, with D hard to call. Germline V gene lookup returns CDR1 SGHTA and CDR2 FQGNSA. The germline V and J ends were trimmed by 3 bases and 0 bases, with 2 bases remaining between them. The CDR3 extends over 12 amino acids. The CDR3 is CASSFSNYGYTF. The CDR3 DNA sequence: TGTGCCAGCAGCTTCTCTAACTATGGCTACACCTTC.

This rearrangement joins TRBV5-4 to TRBJ2-7; 10 nucleotides match TRBD1. Losses at the gene ends were 3 bases for V and 1 base for J; bases not matched to a gene: 1. CDR3 length: 14 amino acids. Germline V gives CDR1 SGHNT, CDR2 YYREEE (reference sequence). The CDR3 DNA reads as TGTGCCAGCAGCTGGGACAGGGGATCCTACGAGCAGTACTTC. The encoded protein is CASSWDRGSYEQYF.

The chain is built from TRBV2 and TRBJ1-1; no definite D call. V dropped 4 bases and J dropped 6 bases, with 18 bases sitting between them. This CDR3 is built from 15 residues. The germline CDR1 and CDR2 sequences are SNHLY and FYNNEI. As DNA, the CDR3 is TGTGCCAGCAGTGTGGAGGGCGCGGTGGTTTCTGAAGCTTTCTTT. Its translation: CASSVEGAVVSEAFF.

The chain links TRBV7-8 to TRBJ1-6; D gene uncertain. Germline values: CDR1 SGHVS, CDR2 FQNEAQ. This CDR3 is 15 amino acids long. V dropped 1 base and J dropped 10 bases, with 14 bases sitting between them. CDR3 amino acids: CASSLETGSGSPLHF. CDR3 bases: TGTGCCAGCAGCTTAGAAACGGGCTCGGGGTCACCCCTCCACTTT.

In its sample, this clone was seen once. The rearrangement joins TRBV5-1 to TRBJ1-1; no definite D call. Germline CDR1 SGHRS, CDR2 YFSETQ. Trimming took off 4 bases at V and 6 bases at J, with 16 bases between the two ends. The length of the CDR3 is 14 residues. In DNA form, the CDR3 reads TGCGCCAGCAGCCCAGGCCGGGATTGGCCTGAAGCTTTCTTT. Translated: CASSPGRDWPEAFF.

This clone was counted once. The chain employs TRBV12-5 and TRBJ1-2; tentative D call: TRBD1 (6 bases). The germline CDR1 and CDR2 sequences are LGHNT and FRNRAP. With 2 bases removed from V and 6 bases from J, the gap between germline ends came to 19 bases. This CDR3 region has 16 residues. For the CDR3, the DNA is TGTGCTAGTGGTTTGTTCCGGGACACCCAAGACGATGGCTACACCTTC. Amino acids: CASGLFRDTQDDGYTF.

This rearrangement joins TRBV18 to TRBJ2-5; D gene uncertain. Germline CDR1 is KGHSH and CDR2 is LQKENI. The CDR3 has 12 residues. V was cut by 2 bases and J by 5 bases, with 6 bases left in between. DNA of the CDR3: TGTGCCAGCTCACCAAAGGAGGAGACCCAGTACTTC. Its translation is CASSPKEETQYF. Complete variable domain (other parts from reference TRBV18 and TRBJ2-5): NAGVMQNPRHLVRRRGQEARLRCSPMKGHSHVYWYRQLPEEGLKFMVYLQKENIIDESGMPKERFSAEFPKEGPSILRIQQVVRGDSAAYFCASSPKEETQYFGPGTRLLVL.

The chain couples TRBV3-1 (or the pseudogene TRBV3-2) to TRBJ2-2; a possible D gene is TRBD1 (6 bases). The CDR3 loop spans 14 amino acids. Germline V gene sequence: CDR1 LGHDT, CDR2 YNNKEL (reference sequence). V dropped 3 bases and J dropped 9 bases, with 14 bases sitting between them. Here the CDR3 reads CASSQAGTSRELFF. In DNA, the CDR3 is TGTGCCAGCAGCCAGGCCGGGACATCCCGGGAGCTGTTTTTT.

V and J are TRBV6-6 and TRBJ2-7; D not certain. The CDR3 has 11 residues. CDR1 is MNHNY, CDR2 SVGAGI, per germline (reference sequence). V was trimmed by 6 bases and J by 3 bases, leaving 6 bases between them. The CDR3 DNA is TGTGCCAGCAGCCCAGACTACGAGCAGTACTTC. Amino acids: CASSPDYEQYF.

The chain combines TRBV3-1 (or the pseudogene TRBV3-2) with TRBJ1-6, with 8 bases aligning to TRBD1. Germline CDR1 LGHDT, CDR2 YNNKEL (reference sequence). With V trimmed by 4 bases and J by 6 bases, 5 bases remained unmatched. CDR3 length: 15 residues. DNA for the CDR3: TGTGCCAGCAGCCTTAAAGGACAGGGTAATTCACCCCTCCACTTT. It yields the protein CASSLKGQGNSPLHF.

V gene TRBV7-2 combines with J gene TRBJ1-2; 8 nucleotides align to TRBD1. From germline, CDR1 is SGHTA and CDR2 FQGNSA. V dropped 5 bases and J dropped 5; count of bases not matched to a gene: 13. The CDR3 contains 16 residues. The chain's CDR3 is CASSHRQGAVRYGYTF. For the CDR3, the DNA is TGTGCCAGCAGCCACCGCCAGGGGGCGGTTCGTTATGGCTACACCTTC.